This TCR beta chain emerged from a study of T cells after yellow fever vaccination (dated by TCRdb to about 2019). Notes on the research overall: The SMART-Seq v4 Ultra Low Input RNA kit was used to prepare libraries from fractions with low cell numbers. To follow T-cell clones before and after primary and booster YFV17D yellow fever vaccination, bulk TCR alpha and beta repertoires were sequenced over time. Two healthy male donors made up the cohort, one aged 18 to 30 years and the other aged 30 to 40 years. Blood was drawn at multiple timepoints before and after primary and secondary immunization, with bulk PBMC replicates and cell subsets isolated. What the research found in general, with its limitations: Most clones expanded after primary vaccination were re-detected after the booster (almost 98% of CD4 and around nine tenths of CD8), suggesting broad memory maintenance. Because the study included only a couple of donors, the extent to which the findings can be generalized is limited. The secondary T-cell response was weaker than the primary response but faster, peaking on day 5 instead of day 15. A small share of clonotypes occurred in both CD4 and CD8 compartments, likely arising from convergent recombination. Because abundant contaminating clonotypes from the bulk population could be contained in FACS-sorted repertoires, computational filtering was required.

Instrument used: Illumina NovaSeq 6000. TCR cDNA was synthesized by 5'RACE template switching, through which a universal primer site and unique molecular identifiers were introduced. Priming for cDNA synthesis came from both the TCR alpha and TCR beta constant segments. Library amplification used two PCR steps, and the second PCR step added sample barcodes and sequencing adapters. Libraries were sequenced on Illumina HiSeq 2500 (2x100 bp) or NovaSeq (2x150 bp). Turning to the authors' computational methods: Demultiplexing of reads and collapsing into UMI consensus sequences were performed with MIGEC, and V(D)J alignment was carried out with MiXCR. Using edgeR on replicate PBMC samples, clonotypes were called vaccine-responding if FDR was below 0.01 and the log2 fold change was above 5 up to day 15. CD4 or CD8 identity was assigned to each bulk clonotype according to whether the clonotype was present at higher abundance in the sequenced CD4 repertoire or the sequenced CD8 repertoire. TCRdb took the public reads, trimmed them with fastp at Q25, ran MiXCR for clone calling and kept in-frame beta chains. Each CDR3 protein gets just one entry, which takes the most common genes and DNA from the rows behind it. The V and J calls come from TCRdb's annotation, not from the publication. The sample table shows approximately 93,000 distinct CDR3 sequences, and under 7% are seen once. About 41% of the sample belongs to the ten largest clones.

In light of the paper, this sample's treatment or condition label describes: live attenuated yellow fever vaccine strain. PBMCs were isolated from peripheral blood using a standard Ficoll-Paque protocol. CD4 and CD8 T-cell fractions were isolated with Dynabeads CD4 and CD8 positive selection kits. TriZol was used to extract RNA from bulk PBMCs, from CD4 and CD8 fractions, and from dextramer-positive and dextramer-negative fractions. The junction shows trimming of 8 bases on V and 5 bases on J, and the gene matches do not reach 10 bases of it. From the cysteine through the phenylalanine, the CDR3 covers 15 amino acids. Just the 45-base CDR3 DNA is kept, in frame starting at base 1. CDR1 WSHSY and CDR2 SAAADI are derived from the germline V gene. This clonotype was picked up a small number of times. Its antigen target is currently unknown. Base qualities are not recorded, but no much larger clone differs from it by a single base.

The source is a man aged 18-30 years who received the YFV17D yellow fever vaccine. The V and J genes are TRBV10-2 and TRBJ1-5, with 9 bases in between that match TRBD1. The material was CD8+ T cells sorted from PBMCs, obtained 10 days after the yellow fever booster vaccination. The CDR3 corresponds to CASRRGTGWDQPQHF. The sequence in DNA is TGCGCCAGCCGGCGGGGGACAGGGTGGGATCAGCCCCAGCATTTT.